This T cell receptor beta chain was retrieved from a study of beta chain features in type 1 diabetes. General observations from the study: The study found moderately but significantly shorter TCRB CDR3s in all four CD4+ subsets of Type 1 diabetes patients. In type 1 diabetes patients, VDJ junctions had fewer insertions; deletions at these junctions were more frequent.

This CDR3 has 14 residues. The V gene lost 4 bases and the J gene lost 5 bases, with 12 bases spanning the gap. CDR1 and CDR2 (germline): KGHSH, LQKENI. Blood was collected once per donor into heparin, averaging roughly 120 mL. Sorting that relied on CD45RO/CCR7/CD25/CD127/CD95/CD27 yielded CD4+ naive, central memory, regulatory and stem cell-like memory cells. The table lists this clone with a few counts. Its antigen is unidentified. TCRB transcripts that were expressed got sequenced, as all of the isolated RNA had been reverse transcribed. Method: immunoSEQ multiplex PCR; TCRdb's copy keeps in-frame clones and lacks some. The table has about 180,000 clones, roughly 8% seen once; the top ten hold about 0.5%.

The source of this sequence is a man younger than 30 with type 1 diabetes. The chain carries TRBV18 and TRBJ2-1; the D gene is possibly TRBD1 (6 bases). The sequencing sample was made of central memory CD4+ T cells from blood. The CDR3 sequence: CASSLAWTDNEQFF. CDR3 coding DNA: TGTGCCAGCTCACTGGCTTGGACAGACAATGAGCAGTTCTTC.